This TCR beta chain comes out of a study of blood T cell repertoires in COVID-19. The CDR3 totals 14 residues. CDR1 is LGHDT, CDR2 YNNKEL, per germline (reference sequence). With 1 base clipped from V and 6 bases from J, the junction kept 0 bases outside the gene matches. The method was immunoSEQ multiplex PCR; TCRdb's version includes in-frame clones alone and lacks a portion of them. The sample carries more than 85,000 clones, 82% recorded once. The J gene is TRBJ1-5, the V gene TRBV3-1 (or the pseudogene TRBV3-2), with 10 bases matching TRBD1. The sample comprised peripheral blood. This clonotype was sampled from a man between 70 and 80 years old with acute or convalescent COVID-19. CDR3 nucleotide sequence: TGTGCCAGCAGCCAAGGGACAGGGGGTCAGCCCCAGCATTTT. Protein sequence: CASSQGTGGQPQHF.